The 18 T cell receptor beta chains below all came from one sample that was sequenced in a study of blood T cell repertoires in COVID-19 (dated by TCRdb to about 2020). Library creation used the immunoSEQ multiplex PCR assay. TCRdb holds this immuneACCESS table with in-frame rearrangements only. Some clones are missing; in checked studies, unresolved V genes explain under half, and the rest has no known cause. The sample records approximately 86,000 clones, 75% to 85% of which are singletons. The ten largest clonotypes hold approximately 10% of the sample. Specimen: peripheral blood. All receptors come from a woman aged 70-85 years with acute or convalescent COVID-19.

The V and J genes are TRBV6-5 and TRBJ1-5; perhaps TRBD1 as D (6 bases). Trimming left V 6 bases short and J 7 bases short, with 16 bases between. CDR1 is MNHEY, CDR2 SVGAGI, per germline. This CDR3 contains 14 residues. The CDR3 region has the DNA TGTGCCAGCAGGGCGGCAGGGGAAACCCAGCCCCAGCATTTT. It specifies CASRAAGETQPQHF.

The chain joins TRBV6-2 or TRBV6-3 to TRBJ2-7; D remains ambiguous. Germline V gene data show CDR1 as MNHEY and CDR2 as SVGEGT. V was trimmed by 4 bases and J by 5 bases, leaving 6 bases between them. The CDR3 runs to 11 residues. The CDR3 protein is CASSFFHEQYF. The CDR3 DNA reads TGTGCCAGCAGTTTCTTCCACGAGCAGTACTTC.

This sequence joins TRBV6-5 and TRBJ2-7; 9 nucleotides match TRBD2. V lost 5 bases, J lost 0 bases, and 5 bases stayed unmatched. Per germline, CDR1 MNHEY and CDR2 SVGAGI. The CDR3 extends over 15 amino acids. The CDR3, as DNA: TGTGCCAGCAGTCGGACTAGCGATAGCTCCTACGAGCAGTACTTC. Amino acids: CASSRTSDSSYEQYF.

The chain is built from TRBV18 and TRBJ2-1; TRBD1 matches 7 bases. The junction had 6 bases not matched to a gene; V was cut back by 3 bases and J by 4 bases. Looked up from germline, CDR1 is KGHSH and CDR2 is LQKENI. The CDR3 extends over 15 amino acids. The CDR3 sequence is CASSPGQGVYNEQFF. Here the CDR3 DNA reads TGTGCCAGCTCACCGGGCCAGGGGGTTTACAATGAGCAGTTCTTC.

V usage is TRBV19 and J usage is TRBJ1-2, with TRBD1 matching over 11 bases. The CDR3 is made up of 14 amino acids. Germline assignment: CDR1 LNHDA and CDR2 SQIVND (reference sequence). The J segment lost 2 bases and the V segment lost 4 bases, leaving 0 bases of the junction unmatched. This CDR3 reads CASSRDRGNYGYTF. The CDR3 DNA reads TGTGCCAGTAGTAGGGACAGGGGGAACTATGGCTACACCTTC.

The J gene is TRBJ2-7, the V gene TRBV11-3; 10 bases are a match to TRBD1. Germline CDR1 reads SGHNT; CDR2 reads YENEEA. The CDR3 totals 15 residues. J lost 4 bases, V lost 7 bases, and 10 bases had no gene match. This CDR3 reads CASTTRTGGCYEQYF. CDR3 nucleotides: TGTGCCAGCACCACTAGGACAGGGGGTTGTTACGAGCAGTACTTC.

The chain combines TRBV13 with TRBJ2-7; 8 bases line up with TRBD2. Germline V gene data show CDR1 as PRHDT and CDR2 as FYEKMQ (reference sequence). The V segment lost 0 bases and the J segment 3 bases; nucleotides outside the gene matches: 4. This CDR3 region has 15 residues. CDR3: CASSLGSGSLYEQYF. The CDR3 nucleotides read TGTGCCAGCAGCTTAGGGAGCGGGAGTCTCTACGAGCAGTACTTC.

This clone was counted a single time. The CDR3 loop is CARSEYREFEAFF. Here the CDR3 DNA reads TGTGCCAGAAGCGAGTACAGGGAATTTGAAGCTTTCTTT. The chain combines TRBV5-3 with TRBJ1-1; weak D call: TRBD1 (6 bases). TRBV5-3 is an ORF, with its function uncertain. This CDR3 has 13 amino acids. V was pared by 4 bases and J by 7 bases, with 14 bases between.

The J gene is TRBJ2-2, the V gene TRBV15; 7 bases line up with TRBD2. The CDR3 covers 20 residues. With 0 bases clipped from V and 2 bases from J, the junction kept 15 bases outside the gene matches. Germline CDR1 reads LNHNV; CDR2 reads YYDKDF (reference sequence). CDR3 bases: TGTGCCACCAGCAGAGATAGAAGGACTAAGCCAGCGGGAAACACCGGGGAGCTGTTTTTT. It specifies CATSRDRRTKPAGNTGELFF.

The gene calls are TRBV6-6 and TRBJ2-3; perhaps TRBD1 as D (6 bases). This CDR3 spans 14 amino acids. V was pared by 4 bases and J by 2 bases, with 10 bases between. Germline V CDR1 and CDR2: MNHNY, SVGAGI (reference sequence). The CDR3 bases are TGTGCCAGCAGTTCCCGGGACATCACAGATACGCAGTATTTT. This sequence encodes CASSSRDITDTQYF.

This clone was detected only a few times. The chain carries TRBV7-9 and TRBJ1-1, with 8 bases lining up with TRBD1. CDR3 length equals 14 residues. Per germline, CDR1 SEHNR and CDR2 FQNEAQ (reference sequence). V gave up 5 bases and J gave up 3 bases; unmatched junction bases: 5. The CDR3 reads CASSPGQGHTEAFF. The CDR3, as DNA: TGTGCCAGCAGCCCCGGACAGGGACACACTGAAGCTTTCTTT.

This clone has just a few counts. The CDR3 DNA reads TGTGCCAGCAGTACCAGGTTCATGAACACTGAAGCTTTCTTT. As protein: CASSTRFMNTEAFF. The V call is TRBV28, the J call TRBJ1-1; D is unresolved. CDR1 and CDR2 (germline): MDHEN, SYDVKM. V was shortened by 5 bases and J by 0 bases, with 10 bases between the two germline ends. CDR3 size: 14 residues.

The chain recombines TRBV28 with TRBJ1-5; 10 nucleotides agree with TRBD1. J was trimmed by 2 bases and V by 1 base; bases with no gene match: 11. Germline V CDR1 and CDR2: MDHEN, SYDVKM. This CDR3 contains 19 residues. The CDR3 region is CASSLYVTGGLGGNQPQHF. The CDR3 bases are TGTGCCAGCAGTTTATATGTGACAGGGGGCCTTGGGGGCAATCAGCCCCAGCATTTT.

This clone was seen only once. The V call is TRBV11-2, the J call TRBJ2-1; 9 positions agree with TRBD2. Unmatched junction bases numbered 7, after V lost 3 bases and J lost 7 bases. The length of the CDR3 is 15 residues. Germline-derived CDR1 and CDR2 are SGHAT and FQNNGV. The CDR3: CASSLTSGSVNEQFF. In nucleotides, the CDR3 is TGTGCCAGCAGCTTGACTAGCGGTTCTGTGAATGAGCAGTTCTTC.

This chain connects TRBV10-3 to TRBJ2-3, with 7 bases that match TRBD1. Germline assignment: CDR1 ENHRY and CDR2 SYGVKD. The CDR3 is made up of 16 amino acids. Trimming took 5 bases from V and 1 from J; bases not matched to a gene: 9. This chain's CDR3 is CAISLNRDSRTDTQYF. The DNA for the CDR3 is TGTGCCATCAGTCTTAACCGGGACAGCCGCACAGATACGCAGTATTTT.

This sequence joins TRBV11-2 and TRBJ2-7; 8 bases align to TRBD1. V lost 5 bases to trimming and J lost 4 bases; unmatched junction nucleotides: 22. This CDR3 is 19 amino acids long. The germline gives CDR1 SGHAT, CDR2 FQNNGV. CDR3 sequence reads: CASSPTGVGFSHRLYEQYF. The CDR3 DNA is TGTGCCAGCAGCCCGACAGGGGTGGGGTTCTCTCATAGATTATACGAGCAGTACTTC.

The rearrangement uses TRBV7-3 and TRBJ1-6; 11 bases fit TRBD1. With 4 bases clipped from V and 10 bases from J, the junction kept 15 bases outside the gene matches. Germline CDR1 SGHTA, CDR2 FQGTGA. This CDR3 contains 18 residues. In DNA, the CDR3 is TGTGCCAGCAGCTCAACCTCCGGGACAGGGGGAAGGAGGTCACCCCTCCACTTT. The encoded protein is CASSSTSGTGGRRSPLHF.

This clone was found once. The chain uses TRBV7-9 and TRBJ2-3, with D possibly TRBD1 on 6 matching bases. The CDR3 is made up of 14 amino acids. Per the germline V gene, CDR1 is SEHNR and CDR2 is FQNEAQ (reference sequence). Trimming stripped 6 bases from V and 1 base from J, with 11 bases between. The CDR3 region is CASSFHRGTDTQYF. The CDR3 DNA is TGTGCCAGCAGTTTTCACAGGGGCACAGATACGCAGTATTTT.